The T cell receptor beta chain described here comes from a study of blood T cell repertoires in COVID-19. Repertoires were generated with immunoSEQ multiplex PCR, while TCRdb's copy carries only in-frame clones and drops some. Here the sample spans about 71,000 clones, more than 80% being singletons. This CDR3 has 16 amino acids. V shed 0 bases and J shed 1 base, with 9 bases lying between them. Germline values: CDR1 MGHRA, CDR2 YSYEKL. The chain joins TRBV4-1 to TRBJ2-2; no clear D. The sample taken for sequencing was peripheral blood. The sequence derives from a man of 80 years or more with acute or convalescent COVID-19. This chain's CDR3 is CASSQEENMNTGELFF. CDR3 in DNA: TGCGCCAGCAGCCAAGAAGAAAACATGAACACCGGGGAGCTGTTTTTT.